Sequencing of this T cell receptor (beta chain) was carried out in a study of T-cell reconstitution after alpha-beta-depleted transplantation in children. Germline CDR1 is DFQATT and CDR2 is SNEGSKA (reference sequence). This CDR3 has 11 amino acids. Researchers prepared the TCRbeta library using unique molecular identifiers, the study reports. TCRdb re-called the PCR reads with MiXCR, one entry per CDR3 protein. The sample holds around 340,000 distinct CDR3 sequences, about an eighth seen once. This receptor was taken from a human donor who donated a stem cell graft to a child with Fanconi anemia. Material: PBMCs, obtained from the stem cell graft. The V gene is TRBV20-1, the J gene TRBJ1-4, with TRBD1 matching over 8 bases. In nucleotides, the CDR3 is TGCAGCGGACAGGGCAATGAAAAACTGTTTTTT. This sequence encodes CSGQGNEKLFF.